Following are 21 T cell receptor beta chains from one sample sequenced in a study of T cell responses to AZD1222 COVID-19 vaccine. Assay: immunoSEQ multiplex PCR; the TCRdb copy retains only in-frame clones and omits some. The profile shows more than 100,000 clones, approximately 90% of them singletons. The specimen was peripheral blood, collected on day 0 of AZD1222 vaccination. These receptors were collected from an adult in good health.

The CDR3 spells CASSSGNTRIEAFF. The CDR3 DNA follows: TGTGCCAGCAGCTCAGGGAACACGAGAATTGAAGCTTTCTTT. The V call is TRBV6-5, the J call TRBJ1-1, with a weak D call TRBD1 (5 bases). Germline V gene data show CDR1 as MNHEY and CDR2 as SVGAGI. V lost 6 bases to trimming and J lost 7 bases, with 18 bases between them. CDR3 length: 14 residues.

V is TRBV3-1 (or the pseudogene TRBV3-2) and J is TRBJ2-7; 14 bases agree with TRBD2. Trimming took 3 bases from V and 5 from J; bases not matched to a gene: 6. The CDR3 runs 16 residues. Germline loops: CDR1 LGHDT, CDR2 YNNKEL (reference sequence). CDR3 region: CASSQGLAGAGDEQYF. DNA of the CDR3: TGTGCCAGCAGCCAGGGACTAGCGGGGGCCGGGGACGAGCAGTACTTC.

CDR3 amino acids: CASSYSGADGYTF. DNA of the CDR3: TGTGCCAGCAGTTACTCAGGGGCAGACGGCTACACCTTC. This chain links TRBV6-5 with TRBJ1-2, with D possibly TRBD1 on 5 matching bases. CDR1 is MNHEY, CDR2 SVGAGI, per germline. The CDR3 is 13 amino acids. The germline V and J ends were trimmed by 0 bases and 8 bases, with 10 bases remaining between them.

The chain joins TRBV6-5 to TRBJ1-5, with TRBD1 matching 9 bases. The germline V gene encodes CDR1 MNHEY and CDR2 SVGAGI. CDR3 length: 15 residues. The V and J ends lost 6 bases and 8 bases, in that order; junction bases with no gene match: 11. CDR3 sequence: CASRTDRGSGEPQHF. DNA for the CDR3: TGTGCCAGCAGAACGGACAGGGGCTCGGGGGAGCCCCAGCATTTT.

The chain uses TRBV6-1 and TRBJ1-1; the D is unclear. The CDR3 is 14 residues long. Germline loops: CDR1 MNHNS, CDR2 SASEGT. Trimming left V 2 bases short and J 2 bases short, with 9 bases between. The CDR3 DNA follows: TGTGCCAGCAGTGAAATTTACGGAAACACTGAAGCTTTCTTT. Amino acid sequence: CASSEIYGNTEAFF.

The chain uses TRBV7-2 and TRBJ2-1; D is undetermined. Between the trimmed V and J ends, which lost 1 base and 12 bases, there was a span of 7 bases. The CDR3 runs 11 residues. CDR1 is SGHTA, CDR2 FQGNSA, per germline. The CDR3 nucleotides read TGTGCCAGCAGCTTAGAGTACCGGCAGTTCTTC. Protein: CASSLEYRQFF.

The chain has TRBV19 and TRBJ1-1, with TRBD1 as a possible D gene (5 bases). V was cut by 1 base and J by 6 bases, with 15 bases left in between. The CDR3 covers 15 residues. Germline CDR1 and CDR2: LNHDA and SQIVND (reference sequence). The CDR3 DNA reads as TGTGCCAGTAGTATAGGGGGACGCGGGGCAGCTGAAGCTTTCTTT. Amino acid sequence: CASSIGGRGAAEAFF.

There are a few counts of this clone. The CDR3 reads CATSYRGRGTEAFF. Written as DNA, the CDR3 is TGTGCCACCAGTTACAGGGGGCGCGGGACTGAAGCTTTCTTT. The chain uses TRBV15 and TRBJ1-1; 9 bases are shared with TRBD1. CDR1 is LNHNV and CDR2 is YYDKDF in the germline V gene (reference sequence). J gave up 5 bases and V 6 bases, and 7 bases lay outside the gene matches. This CDR3 has 14 residues.

The chain links TRBV5-1 to TRBJ1-1; D call uncertain. The germline V and J ends were trimmed by 0 bases and 5 bases, with 11 bases remaining between them. This CDR3 spans 14 amino acids. Germline V gene sequence: CDR1 SGHRS, CDR2 YFSETQ. CDR3 DNA: TGCGCCAGCAGCTTGGCCTACGGTGAGACTGAAGCTTTCTTT. Translating gives CASSLAYGETEAFF.

This chain uses TRBV6-1 with TRBJ1-2; unclear D gene. The CDR3 covers 13 residues. Germline loops: CDR1 MNHNS, CDR2 SASEGT. V lost 0 bases and J lost 8, with 10 bases in between. CDR3: CASSEARVSGYTF. The CDR3 region has the DNA TGTGCCAGCAGTGAAGCCCGGGTGAGCGGCTACACCTTC.

V usage is TRBV6-5 and J usage is TRBJ1-1; perhaps TRBD1 as D (5 bases). V was cut by 5 bases and J by 11 bases, with 15 bases left in between. This CDR3 spans 12 amino acids. Germline V lookup: CDR1 MNHEY, CDR2 SVGAGI. CDR3: CASSRLQEKAFF. The CDR3 nucleotides read TGTGCCAGCAGTCGGCTACAGGAGAAGGCTTTCTTT.

Of note for this clone: The sample has other DNA sequences that encode this CDR3 too. The chain carries TRBV5-1 and TRBJ2-1, with 8 bases aligning to TRBD1. The CDR3 runs to 14 residues. V trimming: 3 bases; J trimming: 6 bases; junction bases outside the gene matches: 5. Germline V CDR1 and CDR2: SGHRS, YFSETQ. The CDR3 loop reads CASSSQGAGNEQFF. In DNA form, the CDR3 reads TGCGCCAGCAGCTCCCAGGGGGCAGGCAATGAGCAGTTCTTC.

The chain combines TRBV28 with TRBJ1-4, with a tentative D call TRBD1 (5 bases). The CDR3 has 14 residues. V lost 8 bases and J 3 bases, leaving 13 bases between the germline ends. The germline V gene encodes CDR1 MDHEN and CDR2 SYDVKM. The CDR3: CASLTGGSNEKLFF. The CDR3 nucleotides read TGTGCCAGCTTAACGGGGGGGTCTAATGAAAAACTGTTTTTT. The full variable domain, rest sourced from reference TRBV28 and TRBJ1-4, is DVKVTQSSRYLVKRTGEKVFLECVQDMDHENMFWYRQDPGLGLRLIYFSYDVKMKEKGDIPEGYSVSREKKERFSLILESASTNQTSMYLCASLTGGSNEKLFFGSGTQLSVL.

V is TRBV25-1 and J is TRBJ1-3; D not resolved. The CDR3 totals 17 residues. Trimming cost V 4 bases and J 0 bases, with 16 bases left between them. Germline lookup yields CDR1 MGHDK and CDR2 SYGVNS. The CDR3 DNA reads as TGTGCCAGCAGTGCGGACCGGCGCCTGAGCTCTGGAAACACCATATATTTT. It yields the protein CASSADRRLSSGNTIYF.

V and J are TRBV6-5 and TRBJ1-4; D gene unclear. V lost 0 bases to trimming and J lost 8 bases, with 10 bases between them. The CDR3 spans 14 residues. Looked up from germline, CDR1 is MNHEY and CDR2 is SVGAGI. CDR3 region: CASSYSTDPEKLFF. DNA for the CDR3: TGTGCCAGCAGTTACTCGACCGATCCAGAAAAACTGTTTTTT.

The chain carries TRBV5-1 and TRBJ2-5; D remains unclear. This CDR3 contains 12 residues. V shed 4 bases and J shed 0 bases, with 4 bases lying between them. CDR1 and CDR2 from the germline V gene are SGHRS and YFSETQ. The CDR3 DNA reads as TGCGCCAGCAGCGTGGACCAAGAGACCCAGTACTTC. Its protein product is CASSVDQETQYF.

This chain connects TRBV11-3 to TRBJ1-1; D is perhaps TRBD1 (5 bases). This CDR3 is built from 13 residues. Trimming removed 2 bases at V and 6 bases at J, with 10 bases between. Germline CDR1 is SGHNT and CDR2 is YENEEA. The CDR3 nucleotides read TGTGCCAGCAGCTTAACAGGTCGGGCTGAAGCTTTCTTT. Its protein is CASSLTGRAEAFF.

The CDR3 reads CASSGGAGLRGYTF. The CDR3 nucleotides read TGTGCCAGCAGCGGAGGGGCAGGCTTAAGAGGCTACACCTTC. V gene TRBV9 combines with J gene TRBJ1-2; maybe TRBD1 (5 bases). With 3 bases removed from V and 8 bases from J, the gap between germline ends came to 17 bases. The CDR3 runs 14 residues. In germline, CDR1 is SGDLS, CDR2 YYNGEE.

The rearrangement links TRBV3-1 (or the pseudogene TRBV3-2) to TRBJ2-1; D unresolved. Trimming stripped 2 bases from V and 6 bases from J, with 8 bases between. The CDR3 has 13 residues. Germline loops: CDR1 LGHDT, CDR2 YNNKEL (reference sequence). This CDR3 reads CASSQWPANEQFF. In DNA, the CDR3 is TGTGCCAGCAGCCAATGGCCGGCCAATGAGCAGTTCTTC.

The chain recombines TRBV5-1 with TRBJ2-5; D perhaps matches TRBD2 (5 bases). CDR1 is SGHRS and CDR2 is YFSETQ in the germline V gene. V was trimmed by 4 bases and J by 5 bases, leaving 15 bases between them. The CDR3 extends over 14 amino acids. The CDR3 DNA reads TGCGCCAGCAGCCGAACGGGTCCGGGGGAGACCCAGTACTTC. This gives the protein CASSRTGPGETQYF.

The rearrangement links TRBV5-1 to TRBJ1-3, with no clear D. Germline V gives CDR1 SGHRS, CDR2 YFSETQ. Trimming stripped 4 bases from V and 2 bases from J, with 16 bases between. The CDR3 spans 16 residues. The CDR3 nucleotides read TGCGCCAGCAGCACGAGTTGGGCAGACGCTGGAAACACCATATATTTT. This sequence encodes CASSTSWADAGNTIYF.